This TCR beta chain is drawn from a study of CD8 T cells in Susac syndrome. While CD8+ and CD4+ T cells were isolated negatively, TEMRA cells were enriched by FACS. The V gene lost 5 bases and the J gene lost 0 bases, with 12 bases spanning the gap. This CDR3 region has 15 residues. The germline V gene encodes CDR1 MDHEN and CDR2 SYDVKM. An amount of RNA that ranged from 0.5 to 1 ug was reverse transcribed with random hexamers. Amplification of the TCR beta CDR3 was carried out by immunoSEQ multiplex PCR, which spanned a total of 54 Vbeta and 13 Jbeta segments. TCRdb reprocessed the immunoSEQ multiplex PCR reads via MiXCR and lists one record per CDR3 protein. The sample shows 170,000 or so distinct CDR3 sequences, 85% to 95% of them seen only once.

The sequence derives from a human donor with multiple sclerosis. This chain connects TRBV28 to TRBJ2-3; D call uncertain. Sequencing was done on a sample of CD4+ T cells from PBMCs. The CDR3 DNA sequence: TGTGCCAGCAGTCCCTCCGGTCTGAGCACAGATACGCAGTATTTT. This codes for CASSPSGLSTDTQYF.